This T cell receptor (beta chain) appears in the sequencing data of a study of cytomegalovirus exposure and HLA in healthy donors. Study summary: Earlier work reported about 110 million unique TCR beta sequences from about 170 million T cells. The Caucasian-associated ancestry cluster held around four fifths of 300 to 450 genotyped donors.

Samples came from healthy bone marrow donors. Germline V gene lookup returns CDR1 SGHTA and CDR2 FQGNSA. Trimming took 1 base from V and 6 from J, leaving 7 bases between them. This CDR3 comprises 13 residues. The PCR made use of 60 Vbeta and 13 Jbeta primers. The table came from immunoSEQ multiplex PCR; TCRdb's copy has only in-frame clones and leaves some out. The data show 170,000 or so clones, around 77% seen once. Whole-study results and caveats: In a later analysis, CMV-associated beta chains were mostly HLA-associated, it appeared.

Turning to this clone: What it binds is unknown.

The gene calls are TRBV7-2 and TRBJ1-5, with a tentative D call TRBD1 (6 bases). The sequence was collected from a woman between 25 and 40 years old in good health and CMV-seronegative. Sequenced input: PBMCs. The CDR3 region has the DNA TGTGCCAGCAGCTTAGAACAGGGTCAGCCCCAGCATTTT. Protein: CASSLEQGQPQHF.